This TCR delta chain comes out of a study of Vδ1+ human thymocytes. This clone was counted a few times. Its antigen is unknown. The same CDR3 can be traced to other DNA sequences in this sample. After alphabeta T cell depletion, CD3+ Vdelta1+ Vdelta2- thymocytes were sorted. RNA was extracted from the cells and then reverse transcribed. Multiplex PCR used pooled V-gene forward primers and a constant-region reverse primer to amplify CDR3s. TCRdb re-called the multiplex PCR reads via CATT. The sample has roughly 50,000 delta-chain clones, 15% to 20% seen once. Overall study results and limits: Unexpected Vdelta2 sequences could cause misinterpretation of bulk repertoire data. In the thymus, TRG and TRD repertoires looked highly polyclonal with Gaussian CDR3 lengths.

Germline CDR1 is TSWWSYY and CDR2 is QGS. V lost 1 base and J 3 bases, leaving 12 bases between the germline ends. CDR3 length: 15 residues. The sequence was collected from a boy less than two years old who had congenital heart surgery. V usage is TRDV1 and J usage is TRDJ1; the D gene is possibly TRDD3 (5 bases). Sequenced sample: Vdelta1+ gamma-delta thymocytes from the thymus. This sample's subset: FACS-sorted CD3+ TCRalphabeta- TCRVdelta1+ TCRVdelta2- thymocytes. The CDR3 protein is CALGEPTRGADKLIF. Here the CDR3 DNA reads TGTGCTCTTGGGGAACCAACAAGGGGAGCCGATAAACTCATCTTT.